This T cell receptor (beta chain) was captured in a study of response to subunit inactivated influenza vaccine. Notes on the study in general: Authors suggested few new T cells are recruited by each seasonal influenza vaccination.

The CDR3 has 17 residues. The V segment lost 5 bases and the J segment 0 bases; nucleotides outside the gene matches: 11. Germline CDR1 is SEHNR and CDR2 is FQNEAQ (reference sequence). This clonotype was counted a few times. Its antigen is currently unknown. One entry per CDR3 protein results from TCRdb running MiXCR on the RT-PCR reads. The sample consists of fewer than 600,000 distinct CDR3 sequences, approximately 7.7% of them appearing once. The chain links TRBV7-9 to TRBJ2-5; TRBD1 agrees at 8 bases. This material consisted of PBMCs from blood, taken approximately 25 months after vaccination. This clonotype originated in a man between 50 and 69 years old who received an inactivated influenza vaccine. CDR3: CASSHGQGVGNQETQYF. CDR3 coding DNA: TGTGCCAGCAGCCACGGACAGGGTGTGGGGAACCAAGAGACCCAGTACTTC.